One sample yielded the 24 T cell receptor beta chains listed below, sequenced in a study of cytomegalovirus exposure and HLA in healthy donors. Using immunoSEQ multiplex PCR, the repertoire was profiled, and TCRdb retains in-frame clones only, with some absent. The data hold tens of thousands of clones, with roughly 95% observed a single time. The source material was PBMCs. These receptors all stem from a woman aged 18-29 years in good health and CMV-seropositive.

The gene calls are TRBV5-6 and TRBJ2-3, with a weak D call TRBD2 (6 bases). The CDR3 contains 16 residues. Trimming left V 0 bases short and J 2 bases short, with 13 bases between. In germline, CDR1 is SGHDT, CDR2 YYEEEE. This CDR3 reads CASSLGTNFYTDTQYF. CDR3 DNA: TGTGCCAGCAGCTTGGGGACTAACTTTTACACAGATACGCAGTATTTT.

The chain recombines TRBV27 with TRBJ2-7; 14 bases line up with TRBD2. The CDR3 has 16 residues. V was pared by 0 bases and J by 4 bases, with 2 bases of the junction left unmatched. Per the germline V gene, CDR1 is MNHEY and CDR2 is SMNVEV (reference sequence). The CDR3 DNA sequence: TGTGCCAGCAGTTTATCGGGACTAGCGGGAGCTTACGAGCAGTACTTC. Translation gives CASSLSGLAGAYEQYF.

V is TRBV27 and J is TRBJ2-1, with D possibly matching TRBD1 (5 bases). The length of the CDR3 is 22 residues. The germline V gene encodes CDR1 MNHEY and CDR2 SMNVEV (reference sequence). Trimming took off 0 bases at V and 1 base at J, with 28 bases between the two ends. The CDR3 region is CASSLSPPRARWSLPSYNEQFF. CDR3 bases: TGTGCCAGCAGTTTATCCCCCCCCAGGGCGAGGTGGTCCTTACCTTCCTACAATGAGCAGTTCTTC.

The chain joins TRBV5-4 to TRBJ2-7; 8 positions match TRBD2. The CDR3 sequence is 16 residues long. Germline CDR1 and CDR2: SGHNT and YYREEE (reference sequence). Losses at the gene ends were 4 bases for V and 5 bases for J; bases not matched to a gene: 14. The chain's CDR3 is CASSKLAATKGDEQYF. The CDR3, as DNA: TGTGCCAGCAGCAAACTAGCGGCTACCAAAGGCGACGAGCAGTACTTC.

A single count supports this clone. The CDR3 loop is CASSLRGQALSYEQYF. In nucleotides, the CDR3 is TGTGCCAGCAGCTTAAGGGGACAGGCCCTCTCCTACGAGCAGTACTTC. This sequence joins TRBV7-2 and TRBJ2-7; 8 bases fit TRBD1. V shed 2 bases and J 0 bases; nucleotides not matched to a gene: 6. The CDR3 covers 16 residues. Germline CDR1 and CDR2: SGHTA and FQGNSA.

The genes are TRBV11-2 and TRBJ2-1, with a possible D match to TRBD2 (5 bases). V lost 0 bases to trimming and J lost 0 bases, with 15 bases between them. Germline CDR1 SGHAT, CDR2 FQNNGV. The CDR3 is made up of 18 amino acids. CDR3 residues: CASSLDVLVGSSYNEQFF. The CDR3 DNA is TGTGCCAGCAGCTTAGATGTTCTGGTAGGGAGCTCCTACAATGAGCAGTTCTTC.

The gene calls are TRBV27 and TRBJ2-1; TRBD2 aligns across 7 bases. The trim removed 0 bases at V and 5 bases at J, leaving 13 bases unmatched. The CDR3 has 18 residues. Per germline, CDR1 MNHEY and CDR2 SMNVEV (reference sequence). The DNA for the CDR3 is TGTGCCAGCAGTTTATCGAGTACTAGCGCCACGCAAAACAATGAGCAGTTCTTC. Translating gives CASSLSSTSATQNNEQFF.

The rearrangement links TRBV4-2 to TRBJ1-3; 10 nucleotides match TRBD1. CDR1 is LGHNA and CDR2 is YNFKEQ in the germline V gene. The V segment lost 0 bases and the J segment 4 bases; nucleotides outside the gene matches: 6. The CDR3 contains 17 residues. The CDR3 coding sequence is TGTGCCAGCAGCCAAGAGGGGACAGGGGATATCGGAAACACCATATATTTT. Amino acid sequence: CASSQEGTGDIGNTIYF.

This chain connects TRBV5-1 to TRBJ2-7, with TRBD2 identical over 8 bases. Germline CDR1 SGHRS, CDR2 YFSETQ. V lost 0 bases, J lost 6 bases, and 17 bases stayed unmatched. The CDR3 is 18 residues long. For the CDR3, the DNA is TGCGCCAGCAGCTTGGATCCAGCGGGAGTTCTCGGGGCACGCGAGCAGTACTTC. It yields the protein CASSLDPAGVLGAREQYF.

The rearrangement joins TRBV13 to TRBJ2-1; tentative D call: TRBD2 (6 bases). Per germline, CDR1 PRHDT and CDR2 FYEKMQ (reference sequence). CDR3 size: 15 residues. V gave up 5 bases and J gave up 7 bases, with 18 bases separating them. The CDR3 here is CASSRKGTFPNEQFF. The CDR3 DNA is TGTGCCAGCAGCCGAAAGGGGACTTTCCCAAATGAGCAGTTCTTC.

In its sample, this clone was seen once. The CDR3 protein is CASSLVNLAGGPKGSRQYF. The CDR3 DNA reads as TGTGCCAGCAGCTTAGTTAACCTAGCGGGAGGGCCGAAAGGGTCCCGGCAGTACTTC. The genes are TRBV7-2 and TRBJ2-7; 12 bases are a match to TRBD2. The CDR3 contains 19 residues. V lost 1 base, J lost 9 bases, and 19 bases stayed unmatched. Germline lookup yields CDR1 SGHTA and CDR2 FQGNSA.

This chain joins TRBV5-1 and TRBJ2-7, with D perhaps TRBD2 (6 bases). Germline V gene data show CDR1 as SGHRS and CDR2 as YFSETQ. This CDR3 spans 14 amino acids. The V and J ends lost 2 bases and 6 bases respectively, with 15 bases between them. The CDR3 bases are TGCGCCAGCAGCTTATCCCCTGGGGGGTTCGAGCAGTACTTC. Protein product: CASSLSPGGFEQYF.

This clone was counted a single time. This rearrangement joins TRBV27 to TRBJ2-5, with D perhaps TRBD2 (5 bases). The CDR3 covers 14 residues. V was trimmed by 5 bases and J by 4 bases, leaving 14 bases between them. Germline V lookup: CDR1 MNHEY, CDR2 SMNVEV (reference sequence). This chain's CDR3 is CASSRRGNRETQYF. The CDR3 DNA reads TGTGCCAGCAGTAGGAGAGGGAATCGAGAGACCCAGTACTTC.

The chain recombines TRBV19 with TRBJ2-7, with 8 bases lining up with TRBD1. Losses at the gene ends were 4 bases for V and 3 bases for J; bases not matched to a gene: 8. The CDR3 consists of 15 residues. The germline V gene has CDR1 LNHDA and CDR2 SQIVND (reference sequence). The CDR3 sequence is CASSTAGTGVYEQYF. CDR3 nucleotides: TGTGCCAGTAGTACCGCCGGGACAGGAGTCTACGAGCAGTACTTC.

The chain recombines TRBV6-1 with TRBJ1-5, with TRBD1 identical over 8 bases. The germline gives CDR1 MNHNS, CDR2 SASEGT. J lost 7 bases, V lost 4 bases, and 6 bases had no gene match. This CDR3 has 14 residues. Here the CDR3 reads CASSVDRGDQPQHF. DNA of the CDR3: TGTGCCAGCAGTGTTGACAGGGGCGACCAGCCCCAGCATTTT.

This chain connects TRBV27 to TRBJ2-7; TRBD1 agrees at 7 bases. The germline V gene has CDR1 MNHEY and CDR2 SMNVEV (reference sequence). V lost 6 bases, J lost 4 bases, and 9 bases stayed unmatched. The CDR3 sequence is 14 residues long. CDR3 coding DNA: TGTGCCAGCAGCGACAGGGAAGCTGGGTACGAGCAGTACTTC. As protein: CASSDREAGYEQYF.

The CDR3 nucleotides are TGTGCCAGTAGCCTCAACCGGGACAGGGGGCGGGAGCAGTACTTC. The encoded protein is CASSLNRDRGREQYF. The gene calls are TRBV19 and TRBJ2-7; 12 bases are a match to TRBD1. The CDR3 runs to 15 residues. CDR1 is LNHDA and CDR2 is SQIVND in the germline V gene (reference sequence). V shed 6 bases and J 7 bases; nucleotides not matched to a gene: 10.

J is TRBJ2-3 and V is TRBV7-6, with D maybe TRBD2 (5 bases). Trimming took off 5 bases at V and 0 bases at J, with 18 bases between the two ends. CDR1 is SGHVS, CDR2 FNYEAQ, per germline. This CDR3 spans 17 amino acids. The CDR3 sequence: CASSPRGSQPSTDTQYF. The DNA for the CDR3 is TGTGCCAGCAGCCCACGGGGTTCCCAACCTAGCACAGATACGCAGTATTTT.

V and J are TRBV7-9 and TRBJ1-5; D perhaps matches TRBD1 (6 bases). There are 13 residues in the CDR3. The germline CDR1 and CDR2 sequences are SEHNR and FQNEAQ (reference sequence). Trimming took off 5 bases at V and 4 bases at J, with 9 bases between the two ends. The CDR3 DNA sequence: TGTGCCAGCAGCGGCAGGGGAAATCAGCCCCAGCATTTT. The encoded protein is CASSGRGNQPQHF.

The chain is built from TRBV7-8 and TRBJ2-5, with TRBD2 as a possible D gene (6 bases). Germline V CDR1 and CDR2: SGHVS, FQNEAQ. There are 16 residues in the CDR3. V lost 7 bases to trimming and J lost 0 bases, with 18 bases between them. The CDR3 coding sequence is TGTGCCAGCACCCCGCGGGCTAGCGCGTACCAAGAGACCCAGTACTTC. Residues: CASTPRASAYQETQYF. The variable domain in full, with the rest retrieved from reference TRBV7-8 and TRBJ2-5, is GAGVSQSPRYKVAKRGQDVALRCDPISGHVSLFWYQQALGQGPEFLTYFQNEAQLDKSGLPSDRFFAERPEGSVSTLKIQRTQQEDSAVYLCASTPRASAYQETQYFGPGTRLLVL.

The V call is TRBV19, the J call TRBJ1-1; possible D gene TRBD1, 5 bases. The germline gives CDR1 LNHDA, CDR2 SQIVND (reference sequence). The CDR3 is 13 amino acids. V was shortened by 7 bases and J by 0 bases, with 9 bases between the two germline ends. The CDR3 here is CASNSGVNTEAFF. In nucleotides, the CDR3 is TGTGCCAGTAATTCGGGGGTGAACACTGAAGCTTTCTTT.

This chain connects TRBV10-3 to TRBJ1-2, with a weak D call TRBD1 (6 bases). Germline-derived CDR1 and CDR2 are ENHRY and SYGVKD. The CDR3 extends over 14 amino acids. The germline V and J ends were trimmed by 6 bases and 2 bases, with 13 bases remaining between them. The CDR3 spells CAISTTDRNYGYTF. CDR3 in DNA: TGTGCCATCAGCACCACCGACAGGAACTATGGCTACACCTTC.

The CDR3 is CASSYSTGSTEAFF. CDR3 DNA sequence: TGTGCCAGCAGTTACTCGACAGGGAGCACTGAAGCTTTCTTT. J is TRBJ1-1 and V is TRBV6-5, with TRBD1 matching over 7 bases. This CDR3 is 14 amino acids long. J was trimmed by 4 bases and V by 0 bases; bases with no gene match: 2. Germline V CDR1 and CDR2: MNHEY, SVGAGI.

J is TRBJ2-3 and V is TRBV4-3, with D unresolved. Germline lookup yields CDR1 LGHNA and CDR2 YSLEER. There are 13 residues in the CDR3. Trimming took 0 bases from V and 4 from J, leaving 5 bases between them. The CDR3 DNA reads TGCGCCAGCAGCCAAGATTTAGCAGATACGCAGTATTTT. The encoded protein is CASSQDLADTQYF.